There are a few counts of the clone carrying this T cell receptor (beta chain). The sample comes from a study of T cells in Graves' hyperthyroidism and ophthalmopathy. RNA transcripts provided the source from which TCR beta CDR3 regions were amplified. First-round RT-PCR targeting the TCR CDR3 was performed with the HTBI primer set. TCRdb ran MiXCR on the multiplex PCR reads and lists one entry per CDR3 protein. The profile shows 600,000 to 700,000 distinct CDR3 sequences, about 15% of them singletons. The TCR originated in a woman aged 40 to 50 with Graves' ophthalmopathy. Sequenced material: blood.

CDR3 in DNA: TGTGCCAGCAGCCGCCCCCAGGGAAAAAACACTGAAGCTTTCTTT. Encoded protein: CASSRPQGKNTEAFF. The chain is built from TRBV11-2 and TRBJ1-1; a weak D match, TRBD1 (5 bases). V lost 5 bases and J 2 bases, leaving 15 bases between the germline ends. The length of the CDR3 is 15 residues. CDR1 is SGHAT and CDR2 is FQNNGV in the germline V gene.